This T cell receptor (beta chain) comes out of a study of post-analysis software for immune sequencing data. Remarks on this clonotype: Its antigen is not identified.

Findings and limits, study-wide: A handful of TRBV segments were significantly more frequent in patients than in controls. TRBV5-6, TRBV5-1 and TRBV20-1 were among these segments.

CDR1 SEHNR and CDR2 FQNEAQ come from the germline V gene (reference sequence). V lost 5 bases to trimming and J lost 7 bases; unmatched junction nucleotides: 8. The CDR3 runs 14 residues. Unique molecular identifiers tagged the TCR beta cDNA libraries. TCRdb reprocessed the PCR reads with MiXCR, giving one entry per CDR3 protein. The repertoire includes about 540,000 distinct CDR3 sequences, roughly 34% of them detected once, and 5% to 6% sits in the top ten. The TCR comes from a girl aged 2-17 years with multiple sclerosis. The sequenced sample was blood. The chain recombines TRBV7-9 with TRBJ1-2; 9 positions agree with TRBD1. The CDR3 DNA sequence: TGTGCCAGCAGCGGTCGGACAGGGGAGGCTGGCTACACCTTC. This gives the protein CASSGRTGEAGYTF.